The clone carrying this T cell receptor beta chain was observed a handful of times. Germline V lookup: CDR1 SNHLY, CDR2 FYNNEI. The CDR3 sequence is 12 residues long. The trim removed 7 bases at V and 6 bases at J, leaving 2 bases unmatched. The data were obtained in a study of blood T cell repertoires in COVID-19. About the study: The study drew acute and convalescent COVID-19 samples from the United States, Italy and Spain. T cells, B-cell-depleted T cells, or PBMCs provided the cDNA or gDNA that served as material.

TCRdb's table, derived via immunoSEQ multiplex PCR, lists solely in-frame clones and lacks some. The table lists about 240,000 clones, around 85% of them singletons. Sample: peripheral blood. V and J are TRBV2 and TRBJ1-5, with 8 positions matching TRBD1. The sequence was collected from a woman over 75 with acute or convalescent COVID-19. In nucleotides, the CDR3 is TGTGCCAGCACAGGACAGGGTCAGCCCCAGCATTTT. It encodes CASTGQGQPQHF.